Below are 27 T cell receptor beta chains sequenced from a single sample in a study of T cells in Graves' hyperthyroidism and ophthalmopathy. TCR beta CDR3 region amplification was performed from RNA transcripts. First-round RT-PCR with HTBI primers amplified the TCR CDR3 region. TCRdb fed the multiplex PCR reads into MiXCR, producing one record per CDR3 protein. Here the sample spans over 550,000 distinct CDR3 sequences, approximately 16% being singletons. The sample was blood. The receptors come from a woman under 30 with Graves' hyperthyroidism.

Comments on this clonotype: Just one base apart from a much larger clone, this may be a read error. The V gene is TRBV12-3 or TRBV12-4, the J gene TRBJ2-2; 11 bases map to TRBD2. This CDR3 contains 15 residues. The DNA for the CDR3 is TGTGCCGGCAGTCGACTAGCGGGAAACACCGGGGAGCTGTTTTTT. Its protein product is CAGSRLAGNTGELFF.

On this clonotype itself: A much bigger clone sits one base away, suggesting this may be a read error. DNA of the CDR3: TGTGCCACCAGTGGTTCTCACGTTAACTATGGCTACACCTTC. This gives the protein CATSGSHVNYGYTF. This rearrangement joins TRBV24-1 to TRBJ1-2; D is unclear. V gave up 5 bases and J gave up 1 base, with 10 bases separating them. The CDR3 runs to 14 residues. From germline, CDR1 is KGHDR and CDR2 SFDVKD.

This clonotype was seen at least ten times. The chain combines TRBV24-1 with TRBJ2-1; the D gene could be TRBD1 or TRBD2 (6 bases each). Germline values: CDR1 KGHDR, CDR2 SFDVKD. Trimming took off 9 bases at V and 8 bases at J, with 22 bases between the two ends. CDR3 length: 15 amino acids. The CDR3 nucleotides read TGTGCCACCTCGGACAGCACTTTCAAGCGGGATGAGCAGTTCTTC. This gives the protein CATSDSTFKRDEQFF.

The chain joins TRBV7-2 to TRBJ2-3, with 7 positions matching TRBD1. Losses at the gene ends were 5 bases for V and 4 bases for J; bases not matched to a gene: 9. Germline V gives CDR1 SGHTA, CDR2 FQGNSA. The CDR3 has 15 residues. The CDR3 coding sequence is TGTGCCAGCAGCCGTGACAGGGTAGGCGCAGATACGCAGTATTTT. This sequence encodes CASSRDRVGADTQYF.

This sequence joins TRBV2 and TRBJ2-3; 7 nucleotides agree with TRBD2. Germline V CDR1 and CDR2: SNHLY, FYNNEI. CDR3 length equals 13 residues. Trimming at V came to 8 bases and at J to 6 bases, leaving 8 bases not matched to a gene. The CDR3, as DNA: TGTGCCAGCCGCGGGAGTGCGGGGGATACGCAGTATTTT. Its translation is CASRGSAGDTQYF.

This clonotype was counted only a few times. J is TRBJ2-7 and V is TRBV6-1; TRBD1 matches 8 bases. Germline-derived CDR1 and CDR2 are MNHNS and SASEGT. CDR3 length: 13 amino acids. J gave up 2 bases and V 10 bases, and 7 bases lay outside the gene matches. CDR3 nucleotide sequence: TGTGCCACCCAAGGACAGGGTACCTACGAGCAGTACTTC. Encoded protein: CATQGQGTYEQYF.

This clonotype was found many times. V is TRBV24-1 and J is TRBJ2-3, with 13 bases lining up with TRBD2. V gave up 2 bases and J gave up 4 bases; unmatched junction bases: 5. The CDR3 is 17 amino acids. Germline V gives CDR1 KGHDR, CDR2 SFDVKD. CDR3 sequence: CATSDSGTSGVADTQYF. The CDR3 DNA sequence: TGTGCCACCAGTGATTCCGGGACTAGCGGGGTGGCAGATACGCAGTATTTT.

This chain links TRBV6-9 with TRBJ2-5; 12 bases match TRBD2. Germline values: CDR1 MNHGY, CDR2 SVAAGI. With V trimmed by 3 bases and J by 2 bases, 10 bases remained unmatched. CDR3 size: 18 residues. CDR3 nucleotides: TGTGCCAGCAGTTACCTCGTACTAGCGGGGGGAACACAAGAGACCCAGTACTTC. As protein: CASSYLVLAGGTQETQYF.

This clonotype occurred a few times. V is TRBV6-2 or TRBV6-3 and J is TRBJ1-3; D is possibly TRBD1 (5 bases). Germline V gene sequence: CDR1 MNHEY, CDR2 SVGEGT. This CDR3 is built from 15 residues. V was pared by 4 bases and J by 3 bases, with 13 bases between. In nucleotides, the CDR3 is TGTGCCAGCAGTTTCTCTGGACAAATTGGAAACACCATATATTTT. It codes for CASSFSGQIGNTIYF.

V and J are TRBV6-4 and TRBJ2-1, with 8 positions matching TRBD2. This CDR3 comprises 16 residues. Losses at the gene ends were 0 bases for V and 8 bases for J; bases not matched to a gene: 9. CDR1 MRHNA and CDR2 SNTAGT come from the germline V gene. The CDR3 DNA reads TGTGCCAGCAGTGACTCGGGCGGCAGCGGGAGCGATGAGCAGTTCTTC. Amino acid sequence: CASSDSGGSGSDEQFF.

The chain couples TRBV7-2 to TRBJ2-7, with D possibly matching TRBD1 (5 bases). Trimming stripped 5 bases from V and 2 bases from J, with 25 bases between. Germline V gene data show CDR1 as SGHTA and CDR2 as FQGNSA. The CDR3 runs 18 residues. The CDR3 nucleotides are TGTGCCAGCAGCCCCCCCCCTCACAGGTCCGTGGGCCCCTACGAGCAGTACTTC. This gives the protein CASSPPPHRSVGPYEQYF.

The chain employs TRBV27 and TRBJ2-7, with TRBD2 matching over 11 bases. The CDR3 is made up of 16 amino acids. CDR1 MNHEY and CDR2 SMNVEV come from the germline V gene (reference sequence). V was clipped by 5 bases and J by 0 bases; unmatched bases: 6. Here the CDR3 reads CASSAYLAGGSYEQYF. The CDR3 DNA sequence: TGTGCCAGCAGTGCCTATCTAGCGGGAGGCTCCTACGAGCAGTACTTC.

The chain is built from TRBV29-1 and TRBJ2-3; 8 bases line up with TRBD1. V lost 7 bases to trimming and J lost 0 bases; unmatched junction nucleotides: 6. Germline V gene lookup returns CDR1 SQVTM and CDR2 ANQGSEA. The CDR3 totals 14 residues. CDR3 sequence reads: CSARGHSSTDTQYF. CDR3 nucleotide sequence: TGCAGCGCCAGGGGGCATTCTAGCACAGATACGCAGTATTTT.

This clonotype was seen only a few times. The V gene is TRBV7-9, the J gene TRBJ2-1; TRBD2 agrees at 11 bases. Germline CDR1 SEHNR, CDR2 FQNEAQ (reference sequence). The CDR3 extends over 16 amino acids. V lost 4 bases to trimming and J lost 7 bases; unmatched junction nucleotides: 9. The DNA for the CDR3 is TGTGCCAGCAGCTACCCGGGGGTAGCGGGGGGGAATGAGCAGTTCTTC. As protein: CASSYPGVAGGNEQFF.

This clonotype was picked up many times. V and J are TRBV7-6 and TRBJ2-1; a weak D match, TRBD2 (6 bases). V gave up 0 bases and J gave up 4 bases, with 13 bases separating them. Germline loops: CDR1 SGHVS, CDR2 FNYEAQ. There are 16 residues in the CDR3. DNA of the CDR3: TGTGCCAGCAGCTTAGCGCAGGAGGGGCGTTACAATGAGCAGTTCTTC. This gives the protein CASSLAQEGRYNEQFF. The entire variable domain, with the rest obtained from reference TRBV7-6 and TRBJ2-1, is as follows: GAGVSQSPRYKVTKRGQDVALRCDPISGHVSLYWYRQALGQGPEFLTYFNYEAQQDKSGLPNDRFSAERPEGSISTLTIQRTEQRDSAMYRCASSLAQEGRYNEQFFGPGTRLTVL.

This clonotype has a handful of counts. The V call is TRBV20-1, the J call TRBJ2-3; possible D gene TRBD2, 6 bases. The CDR3 totals 16 residues. From germline, CDR1 is DFQATT and CDR2 SNEGSKA (reference sequence). Between the trimmed V and J ends, which lost 3 bases and 1 base, there was a span of 17 bases. CDR3 amino acids: CSARRELARRTDTQYF. CDR3 DNA sequence: TGCAGTGCTAGGCGTGAACTAGCTCGGCGCACAGATACGCAGTATTTT.

The gene calls are TRBV12-3 or TRBV12-4 and TRBJ1-1; tentatively, D is TRBD1 (6 bases). V was cut by 7 bases and J by 4 bases, with 16 bases left in between. The CDR3 totals 14 residues. The CDR3 coding sequence is TGTGCCAGCACCCTAGGGGGGGCGGGCACTGAAGCTTTCTTT. Translating it yields CASTLGGAGTEAFF.

This clonotype occurred many times. The chain uses TRBV6-1 and TRBJ1-1; perhaps TRBD1 as D (6 bases). This CDR3 spans 14 amino acids. Trimming stripped 5 bases from V and 0 bases from J, with 10 bases between. Germline CDR1 MNHNS, CDR2 SASEGT. CDR3 nucleotides: TGTGCCAGCAGTAACGGACAGTTGAACACTGAAGCTTTCTTT. This codes for CASSNGQLNTEAFF.

This clonotype showed up just a few times. This chain joins TRBV5-1 and TRBJ1-2; 12 bases agree with TRBD1. This CDR3 region has 13 residues. V shed 4 bases, J shed 9 bases, and the junction held 4 bases outside the gene matches. The germline CDR1 and CDR2 sequences are SGHRS and YFSETQ. The DNA of the CDR3 is TGCGCCAGCAGCCAGGGACAGGGGGCAAGCTACACCTTC. This gives the protein CASSQGQGASYTF.

In the case of this clonotype: Relative to the germline gene, one junction end is altered; a read error may explain this. The chain recombines TRBV7-3 with TRBJ2-5; D is ambiguous. The CDR3 runs 15 residues. Germline CDR1 is SGHTA and CDR2 is FQGTGA. The CDR3 region has the DNA TGCGCCAGCAGCCCTTCCCCCTACGCCCAAGAGACCCAGTACTTC. Protein: CASSPSPYAQETQYF. Full variable domain (outside the CDR3, taken from reference TRBV7-3 and TRBJ2-5): GAGVSQTPSNKVTEKGKYVELRCDPISGHTALYWYRQSLGQGPEFLIYFQGTGAADDSGLPNDRFFAVRPEGSVSTLKIQRTERGDSAVYLCASSPSPYAQETQYFGPGTRLLVL.

This clonotype was seen many times. The genes are TRBV6-1 and TRBJ1-1, with D perhaps matching TRBD1 (6 bases). CDR1 and CDR2 from the germline V gene are MNHNS and SASEGT. Trimming pared 6 bases from V and 4 bases from J, leaving 12 bases between. The CDR3 contains 13 residues. In DNA form, the CDR3 reads TGTGCCAGCAGACAGACAGGACCCACTGAAGCTTTCTTT. It encodes CASRQTGPTEAFF.

This clonotype turned up a few times. V is TRBV5-1 and J is TRBJ2-7; D possibly corresponds to TRBD2 (5 bases). V shed 4 bases and J shed 2 bases, with 16 bases lying between them. This CDR3 comprises 15 residues. Germline V gives CDR1 SGHRS, CDR2 YFSETQ. The CDR3 bases are TGCGCCAGCAGCGCTTTCGGAGTAGCGCCCTACGAGCAGTACTTC. Amino acid sequence: CASSAFGVAPYEQYF.

This clonotype has a count of ten or more. The chain uses TRBV7-2 and TRBJ2-7; D may be TRBD1 (6 bases). V was cut by 3 bases and J by 3 bases, with 12 bases left in between. From germline, CDR1 is SGHTA and CDR2 FQGNSA. The CDR3 length is 14 residues. CDR3 loop: CASSFMDSYYEQYF. CDR3 in DNA: TGTGCCAGCAGCTTTATGGACAGCTACTACGAGCAGTACTTC.

This chain links TRBV12-3 or TRBV12-4 with TRBJ2-1; D may be TRBD2 (6 bases). The CDR3 length is 16 residues. Trimming removed 5 bases from V and 6 bases from J, with 20 bases in between. CDR3 coding DNA: TGTGCCAGCAGTCCCCTTTGGCGGGACCGTCCCAATGAGCAGTTCTTC. It codes for CASSPLWRDRPNEQFF.

This clonotype has a handful of counts. The V and J genes are TRBV20-1 and TRBJ2-5; 8 nucleotides align to TRBD1. The J segment lost 2 bases and the V segment lost 5 bases, leaving 13 bases of the junction unmatched. CDR1 is DFQATT and CDR2 is SNEGSKA in the germline V gene (reference sequence). This CDR3 is 16 amino acids long. The CDR3 DNA reads as TGCAGTGCTCTAGCGCTCCACGGGACAGGTCAAGAGACCCAGTACTTC. As protein: CSALALHGTGQETQYF.

This clonotype was seen a handful of times. The chain employs TRBV9 and TRBJ1-1; tentatively, D is TRBD1 (5 bases). The CDR3 runs to 15 residues. The V end was cut by 3 bases, the J end by 0 bases, with 12 bases between. CDR1 is SGDLS, CDR2 YYNGEE, per germline. The CDR3 DNA follows: TGTGCCAGCAGCGCCCCATCGGGGGTGAACACTGAAGCTTTCTTT. It yields the protein CASSAPSGVNTEAFF.

This clonotype was observed a few times. The chain employs TRBV7-2 and TRBJ2-7, with TRBD2 as a possible D gene (5 bases). Germline V gives CDR1 SGHTA, CDR2 FQGNSA. Between the trimmed V and J ends, which lost 6 bases and 0 bases, there was a span of 15 bases. This CDR3 comprises 15 residues. In DNA, the CDR3 is TGTGCCAGCAGTTTACAGTGGGAGAGCTCCTACGAGCAGTACTTC. Translated: CASSLQWESSYEQYF.